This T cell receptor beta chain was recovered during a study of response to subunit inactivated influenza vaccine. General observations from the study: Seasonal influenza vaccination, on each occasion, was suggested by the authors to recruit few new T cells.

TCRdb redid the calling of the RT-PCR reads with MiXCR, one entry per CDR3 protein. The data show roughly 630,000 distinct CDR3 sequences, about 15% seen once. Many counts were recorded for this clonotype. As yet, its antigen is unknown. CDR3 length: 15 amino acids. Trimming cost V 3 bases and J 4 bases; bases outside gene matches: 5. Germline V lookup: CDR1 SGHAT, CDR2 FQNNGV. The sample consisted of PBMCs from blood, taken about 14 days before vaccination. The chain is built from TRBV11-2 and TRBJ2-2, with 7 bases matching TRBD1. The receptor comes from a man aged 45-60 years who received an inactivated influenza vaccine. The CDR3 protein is CASSLSTGVTGELFF. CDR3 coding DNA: TGTGCCAGCAGCTTGAGTACAGGGGTCACCGGGGAGCTGTTTTTT.